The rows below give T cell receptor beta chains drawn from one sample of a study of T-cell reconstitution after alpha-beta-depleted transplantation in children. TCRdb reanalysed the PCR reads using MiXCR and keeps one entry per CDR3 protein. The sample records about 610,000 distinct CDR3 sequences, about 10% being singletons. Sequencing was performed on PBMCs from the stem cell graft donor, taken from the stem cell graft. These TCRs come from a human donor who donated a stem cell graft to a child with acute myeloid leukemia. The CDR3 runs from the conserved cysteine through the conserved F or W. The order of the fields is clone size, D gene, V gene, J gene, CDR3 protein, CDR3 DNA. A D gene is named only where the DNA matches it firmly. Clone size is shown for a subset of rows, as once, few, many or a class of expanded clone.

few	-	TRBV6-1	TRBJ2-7	CAGTPGPKPGEQYF	TGTGCCGGAACCCCGGGACCGAAGCCGGGCGAGCAGTACTTC
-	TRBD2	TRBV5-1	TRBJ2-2	CASSFLAGADGELFF	TGCGCCAGCAGCTTTCTAGCGGGAGCGGACGGGGAGCTGTTTTTT
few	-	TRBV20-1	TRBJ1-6	CSARIGGIDNSPLHF	TGCAGTGCGCGAATCGGGGGGATTGATAATTCACCCCTCCACTTT
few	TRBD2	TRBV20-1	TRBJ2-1	CSARDTSGESYNEQFF	TGCAGTGCTAGAGACACTAGCGGGGAATCCTACAATGAGCAGTTCTTC
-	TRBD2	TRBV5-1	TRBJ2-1	CASSFGQKAGVDYNEQFF	TGCGCCAGCAGCTTTGGTCAAAAAGCGGGAGTTGACTACAATGAGCAGTTCTTC
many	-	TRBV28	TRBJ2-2	CASRSERATGELFF	TGTGCCAGCAGATCAGAGAGGGCGACCGGGGAGCTGTTTTTT
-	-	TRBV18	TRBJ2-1	CASSDTSDGEQFF	TGTGCCAGCTCAGACACTTCGGACGGTGAGCAGTTCTTC
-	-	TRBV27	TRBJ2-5	CASRPRGAWETQYF	TGTGCCAGCAGACCACGGGGGGCATGGGAGACCCAGTACTTC
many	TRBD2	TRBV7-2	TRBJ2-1	CASSLELAGYEQFF	TGTGCCAGCAGCTTAGAGCTAGCGGGATATGAGCAGTTCTTC
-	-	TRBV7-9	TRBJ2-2	CASSSPLSAGELFF	TGTGCCAGCAGCAGCCCCTTAAGTGCCGGGGAGCTGTTTTTT
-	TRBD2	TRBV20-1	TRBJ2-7	CSANGLAGSYEQYF	TGCAGTGCTAACGGACTAGCGGGATCTTACGAGCAGTACTTC
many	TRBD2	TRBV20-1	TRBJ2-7	CSATWVAGVSYEQYF	TGCAGTGCCACCTGGGTTGCGGGAGTTTCATACGAGCAGTACTTC
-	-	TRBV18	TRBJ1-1	CASSRAGANTEAFF	TGTGCCAGCTCCCGGGCGGGGGCGAACACTGAAGCTTTCTTT
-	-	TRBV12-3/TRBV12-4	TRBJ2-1	CASSLAVGEQFF	TGTGCCAGCAGTTTAGCGGTCGGAGAGCAGTTCTTC
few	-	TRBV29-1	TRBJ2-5	CSTTRGLAARGIETQYF	TGCAGCACAACAAGGGGGCTAGCGGCGAGAGGAATAGAGACCCAGTACTTC
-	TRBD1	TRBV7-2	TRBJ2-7	CASSRPGQGSSEQYF	TGTGCCAGCAGCCGACCGGGACAGGGCTCATCCGAGCAGTACTTC
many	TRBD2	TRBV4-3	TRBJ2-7	CASSHTGTKGVGSEQYF	TGCGCCAGCAGCCACACCGGGACTAAGGGCGTGGGCTCCGAGCAGTACTTC
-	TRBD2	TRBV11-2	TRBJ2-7	CASSHPGTSGMRPYEQYF	TGTGCCAGCAGCCACCCTGGGACTAGCGGGATGCGGCCCTACGAGCAGTACTTC
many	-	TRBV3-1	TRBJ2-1	CASSQVTNSEQFF	TGTGCCAGCAGCCAAGTAACGAATAGTGAGCAGTTCTTC
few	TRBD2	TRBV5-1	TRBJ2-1	CASSRTSGLFDEQFF	TGCGCCAGCTCCCGGACTAGCGGGCTTTTCGATGAGCAGTTCTTC
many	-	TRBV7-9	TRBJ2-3	CASRRGDTDTQYF	TGTGCCAGTAGGAGAGGGGACACAGATACGCAGTATTTT
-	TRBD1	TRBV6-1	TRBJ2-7	CASMGADRGSYEQYF	TGTGCCAGCATGGGGGCGGACAGGGGATCCTACGAGCAGTACTTC
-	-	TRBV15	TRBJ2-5	CATSSASAGETQYF	TGTGCCACTTCCTCCGCTAGCGCAGGGGAGACCCAGTACTTC
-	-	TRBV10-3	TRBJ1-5	CAISESGGEDQPQHF	TGTGCCATCAGTGAGTCGGGGGGGGAGGATCAGCCCCAGCATTTT
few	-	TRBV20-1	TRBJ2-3	CSARTPGAQYF	TGCAGTGCTAGAACCCCGGGAGCGCAGTATTTT
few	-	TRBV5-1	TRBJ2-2	CASRQSGLANTGELFF	TGCGCCAGCAGGCAATCCGGACTCGCGAACACCGGGGAGCTGTTTTTT
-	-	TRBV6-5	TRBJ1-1	CASSSGREAFF	TGTGCCAGCAGTTCAGGAAGGGAAGCTTTCTTT
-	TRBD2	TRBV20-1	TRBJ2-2	CSASPTGTKGGELFF	TGCAGTGCTAGTCCCACCGGGACTAAAGGCGGGGAGCTGTTTTTT
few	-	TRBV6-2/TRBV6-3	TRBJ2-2	CASSWEVGVNTGELFF	TGTGCCAGCAGTTGGGAAGTTGGGGTGAACACCGGGGAGCTGTTTTTT
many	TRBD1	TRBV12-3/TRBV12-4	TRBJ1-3	CASSLATGGGNTIYF	TGTGCCAGCAGTTTAGCCACAGGGGGTGGAAACACCATATATTTT
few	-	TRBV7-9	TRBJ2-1	CASSLSGRNYNEQFF	TGTGCCAGCAGCTTATCGGGACGTAACTACAATGAGCAGTTCTTC
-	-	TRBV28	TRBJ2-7	CASIGTAYEQYF	TGTGCCAGCATCGGAACGGCCTACGAGCAGTACTTC
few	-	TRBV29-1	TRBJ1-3	CSVEGANTIYF	TGCAGCGTTGAAGGGGCCAACACCATATATTTT
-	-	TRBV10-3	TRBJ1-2	CAISIDSQGSYTF	TGTGCCATCAGCATAGACTCCCAGGGGAGCTACACCTTC
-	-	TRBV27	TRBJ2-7	CASRQGLYEQYF	TGTGCCAGCAGACAGGGACTTTACGAGCAGTACTTC
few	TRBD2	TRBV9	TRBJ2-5	CASSAPTSGRDQETQYF	TGTGCCAGCAGCGCCCCGACTAGCGGGAGGGACCAAGAGACCCAGTACTTC
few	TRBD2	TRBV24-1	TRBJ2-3	CATSDLQGGSAADTQYF	TGTGCCACCAGTGATTTGCAAGGCGGGAGTGCTGCAGATACGCAGTATTTT
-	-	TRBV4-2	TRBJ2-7	CASSPRGVGGAGKFYEQYF	TGTGCCAGCAGCCCCCGGGGTGTAGGAGGGGCCGGGAAGTTCTACGAGCAGTACTTC
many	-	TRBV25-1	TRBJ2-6	CASSESLSFEGSGANVLTF	TGTGCCAGCAGTGAATCGCTAAGCTTCGAGGGCTCTGGGGCCAACGTCCTGACTTTC
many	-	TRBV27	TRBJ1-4	CASSPWGGGDEKLFF	TGTGCCAGCAGTCCCTGGGGAGGGGGAGATGAAAAACTGTTTTTT
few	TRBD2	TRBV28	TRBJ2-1	CASATGSPHLAGDEQFF	TGTGCCAGCGCTACAGGGTCCCCCCACCTAGCGGGAGATGAGCAGTTCTTC
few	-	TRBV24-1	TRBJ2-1	CATSDPAYSSYNEQFF	TGTGCCACCAGTGATCCCGCTTACTCCTCCTACAATGAGCAGTTCTTC
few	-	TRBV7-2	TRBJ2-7	CASSVGLPLSYEQYF	TGTGCCAGCAGCGTGGGACTTCCTCTCTCCTACGAGCAGTACTTC
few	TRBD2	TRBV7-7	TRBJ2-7	CASSWFRRTSENPYEQYF	TGTGCTAGCAGCTGGTTCCGTCGGACTAGCGAGAATCCCTACGAGCAGTACTTC
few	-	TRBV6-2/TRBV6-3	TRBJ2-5	CASSTQIGSGVGSGPRETQYF	TGTGCCAGCAGTACCCAGATCGGCTCGGGAGTGGGGTCGGGGCCACGGGAGACCCAGTACTTC